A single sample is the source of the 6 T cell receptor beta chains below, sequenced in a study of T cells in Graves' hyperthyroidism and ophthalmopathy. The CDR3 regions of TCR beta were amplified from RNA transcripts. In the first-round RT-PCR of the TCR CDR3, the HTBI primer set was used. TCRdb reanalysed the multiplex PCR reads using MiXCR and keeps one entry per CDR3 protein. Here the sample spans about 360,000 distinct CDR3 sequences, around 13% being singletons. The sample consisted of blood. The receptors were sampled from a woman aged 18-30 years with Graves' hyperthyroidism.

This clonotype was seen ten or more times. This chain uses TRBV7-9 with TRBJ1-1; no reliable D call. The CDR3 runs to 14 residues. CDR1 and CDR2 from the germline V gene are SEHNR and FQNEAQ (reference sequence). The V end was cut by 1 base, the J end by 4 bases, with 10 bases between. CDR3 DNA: TGTGCCAGCAGCTTAGGAACTGTAGGCACTGAAGCTTTCTTT. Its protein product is CASSLGTVGTEAFF.

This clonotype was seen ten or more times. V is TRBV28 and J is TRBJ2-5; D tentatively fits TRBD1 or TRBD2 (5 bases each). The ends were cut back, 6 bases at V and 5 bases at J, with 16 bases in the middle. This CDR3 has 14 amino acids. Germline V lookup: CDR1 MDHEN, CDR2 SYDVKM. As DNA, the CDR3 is TGTGCCAGCAGGGGACCTCTAGATGGCGAGACCCAGTACTTC. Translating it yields CASRGPLDGETQYF.

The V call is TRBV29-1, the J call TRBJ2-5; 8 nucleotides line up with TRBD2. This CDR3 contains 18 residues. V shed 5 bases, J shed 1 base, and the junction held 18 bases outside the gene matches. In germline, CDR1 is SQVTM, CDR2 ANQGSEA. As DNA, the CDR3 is TGCAGCGTTCCTGAATCAGGACTAGCCTTCCTACTCCAAGAGACCCAGTACTTC. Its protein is CSVPESGLAFLLQETQYF.

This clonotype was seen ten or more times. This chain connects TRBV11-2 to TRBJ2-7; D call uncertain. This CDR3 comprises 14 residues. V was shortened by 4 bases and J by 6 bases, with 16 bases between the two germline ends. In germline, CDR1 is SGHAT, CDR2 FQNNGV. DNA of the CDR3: TGTGCCAGCAGCTCAGTCCCGGATGGACGCGAGCAGTACTTC. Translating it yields CASSSVPDGREQYF.

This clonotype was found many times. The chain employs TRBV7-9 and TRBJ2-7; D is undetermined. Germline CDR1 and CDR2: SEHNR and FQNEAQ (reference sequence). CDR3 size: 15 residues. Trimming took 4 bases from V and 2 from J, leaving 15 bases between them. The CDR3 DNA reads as TGTGCCAGCAGCTCCCGTGTCGTCGATCCCTACGAGCAGTACTTC. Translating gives CASSSRVVDPYEQYF.

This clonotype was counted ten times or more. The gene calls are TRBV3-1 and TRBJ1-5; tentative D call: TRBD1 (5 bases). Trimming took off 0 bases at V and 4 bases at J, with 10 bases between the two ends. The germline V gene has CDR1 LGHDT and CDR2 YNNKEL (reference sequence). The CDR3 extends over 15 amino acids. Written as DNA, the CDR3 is TGTGCCAGCAGCCAAGATGGGGGTTTTAATCAGCCCCAGCATTTT. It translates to CASSQDGGFNQPQHF. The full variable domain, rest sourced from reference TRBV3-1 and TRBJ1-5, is DTAVSQTPKYLVTQMGNDKSIKCEQNLGHDTMYWYKQDSKKFLKIMFSYNNKELIINETVPNRFSPKSPDKAHLNLHINSLELGDSAVYFCASSQDGGFNQPQHFGDGTRLSIL.